This note documents a single TCR beta chain sequence. Isolated RNA was reverse transcribed into cDNA used as the sequencing template. Sequencing used immunoSEQ multiplex PCR; TCRdb keeps in-frame clones, though not all of them. The repertoire holds about 100,000 clones, with roughly 84% as singletons. The sample comes from a study of CD8+ T cells in alopecia areata. Study-level information: Those patients who were treated received oral tofacitinib, which was given at 5 to 10 mg twice daily for moderate-to-severe alopecia areata.

Treatment specified: oral pan-JAK inhibitor, 5-10 mg twice daily. Peripheral blood samples and lesional scalp punch biopsies were obtained from alopecia areata patients. Specimen: CD8+ T cells sorted from blood, collected at week 24, from a patient treated with tofacitinib. The origin of this receptor is a human donor with alopecia areata.

CDR3 sequence (DNA): TGTGCCAGCAGCTCCCTGACTAGCGGGGGATACAATGAGCAGTTCTTC. Residues: CASSSLTSGGYNEQFF. The chain links TRBV7-8 to TRBJ2-1; 12 bases align to TRBD2. V shed 4 bases, J shed 4 bases, and the junction held 5 bases outside the gene matches. Germline assignment: CDR1 SGHVS and CDR2 FQNEAQ. The CDR3 extends over 16 amino acids.